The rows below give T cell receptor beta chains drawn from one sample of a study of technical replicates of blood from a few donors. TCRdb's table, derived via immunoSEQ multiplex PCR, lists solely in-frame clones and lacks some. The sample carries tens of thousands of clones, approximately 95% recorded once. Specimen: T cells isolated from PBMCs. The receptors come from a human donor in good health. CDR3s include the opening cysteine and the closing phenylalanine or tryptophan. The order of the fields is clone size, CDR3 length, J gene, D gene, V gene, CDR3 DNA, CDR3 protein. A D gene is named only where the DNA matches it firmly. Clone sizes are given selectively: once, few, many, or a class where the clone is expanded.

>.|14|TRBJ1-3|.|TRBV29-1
TGCAGCGTTGTGTGGGGGCGATTTGGAAACACCATATATTTT
CSVVWGRFGNTIYF
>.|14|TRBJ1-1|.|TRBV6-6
TGTGCCAGCAGTTACTTACAGAAGAACACTGAAGCTTTCTTT
CASSYLQKNTEAFF
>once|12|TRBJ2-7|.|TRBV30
TGTGCCTGGAGCCACGACAGCTACGAGCAGTACTTC
CAWSHDSYEQYF
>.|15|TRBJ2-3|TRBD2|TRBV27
TGTGCCAGCAGTTTAGGGGGGGTGAGCACAGATACGCAGTATTTT
CASSLGGVSTDTQYF
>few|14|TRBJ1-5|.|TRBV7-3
TGTGCCAGCAGCCCCGCAGGGGGCAATCAGCCCCAGCATTTT
CASSPAGGNQPQHF
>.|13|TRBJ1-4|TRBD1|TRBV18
TGTGCCAGCTCACCGACAGGGTACGAAAAACTGTTTTTT
CASSPTGYEKLFF
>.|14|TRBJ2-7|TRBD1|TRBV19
TGTGCCAGTAGTAGGACAGGGGGTACCTACGAGCAGTACTTC
CASSRTGGTYEQYF
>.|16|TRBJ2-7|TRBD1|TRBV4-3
TGCGCCAGCAGCCAAGATCCCGGGACAGGTTCCTACGAGCAGTACTTC
CASSQDPGTGSYEQYF
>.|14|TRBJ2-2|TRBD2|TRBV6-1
TGTGCCAGCAGTGTCGGGAGGGATACCGGGGAGCTGTTTTTT
CASSVGRDTGELFF
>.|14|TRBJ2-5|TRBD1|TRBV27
TGTGCCAGCAGTCCGGACAGGGAGGTAGAGACCCAGTACTTC
CASSPDREVETQYF
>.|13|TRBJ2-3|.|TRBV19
TGTGCCAGTAGTATACAGGGAACAGATACGCAGTATTTT
CASSIQGTDTQYF
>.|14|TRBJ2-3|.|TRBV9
TGTGCCAGCAGCGTAGAAGGGGGCACAGATACGCAGTATTTT
CASSVEGGTDTQYF
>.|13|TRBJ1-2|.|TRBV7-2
TGTGCCAGCAGCTTACATCTGGGGAGCGGCTACACCTTC
CASSLHLGSGYTF
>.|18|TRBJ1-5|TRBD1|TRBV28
TGTGCCAGCAGTTCAGATCGTGGACAGGGGGCAAGCAATCAGCCCCAGCATTTT
CASSSDRGQGASNQPQHF
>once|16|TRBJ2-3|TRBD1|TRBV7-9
TGTGCCAGCAGCCCACCGGGACAGGGGGCCACAGATACGCAGTATTTT
CASSPPGQGATDTQYF
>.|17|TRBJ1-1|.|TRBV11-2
TGTGCCAGCAGAACAATCGGACAGATTCACATGAACACTGAAGCTTTCTTT
CASRTIGQIHMNTEAFF
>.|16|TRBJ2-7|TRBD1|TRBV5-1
TGCGCCAGCAGCTTGATTTCCGGGACAGGGTTACACGAGCAGTACTTC
CASSLISGTGLHEQYF
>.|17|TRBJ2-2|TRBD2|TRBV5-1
TGCGCCAGCAGCTGGAAAGGACTAGCGGGAGATACCGGGGAGCTGTTTTTT
CASSWKGLAGDTGELFF
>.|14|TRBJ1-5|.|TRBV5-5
TGTGCCAGCAGCCCGACAGTAATCAATCAGCCCCAGCATTTT
CASSPTVINQPQHF
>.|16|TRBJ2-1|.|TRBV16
TGTGCCAGCAGCCCCCCCGGAGGGGGCGCAATCAATGAGCAGTTCTTC
CASSPPGGGAINEQFF
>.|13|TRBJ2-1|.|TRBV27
TGTGCCAGCAGTTTATCGGGGGGAGGTGAGCAGTTCTTC
CASSLSGGGEQFF
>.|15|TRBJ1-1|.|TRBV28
TGTGCCAGCAGTTTACCGGGAATTTTGAACACTGAAGCTTTCTTT
CASSLPGILNTEAFF
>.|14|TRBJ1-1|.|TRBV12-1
.
CASSFGQGAAEAFF
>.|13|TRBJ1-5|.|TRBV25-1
TGTGCCAGCAGTGGGACAGACCTTGGGCCCCAGCATTTT
CASSGTDLGPQHF
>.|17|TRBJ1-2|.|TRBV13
TGTGCCAGCAGCTACGCGGGCGGACCCTTACTGAACTATGGCTACACCTTC
CASSYAGGPLLNYGYTF
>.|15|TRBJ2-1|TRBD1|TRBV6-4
TGTGCCAGCAGCAAGGACGAGCGTGGGACAGATGAGCAGTTCTTC
CASSKDERGTDEQFF
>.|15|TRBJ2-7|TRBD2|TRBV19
TGTGCCAGTAGTATAGTGACTAGCGGAGTCTACGAGCAGTACTTC
CASSIVTSGVYEQYF
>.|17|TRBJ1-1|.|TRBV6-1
TGTGCCAGCAGTGCGCTCCAATCACAGGGAACGGGCACTGAAGCTTTCTTT
CASSALQSQGTGTEAFF
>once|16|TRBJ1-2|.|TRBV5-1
TGCGCCAGCAGCTTGGCCAGGGCCGCCGGTCCCTATGGCTACACCTTC
CASSLARAAGPYGYTF
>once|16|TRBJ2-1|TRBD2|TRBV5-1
TGCGCCAGCAGCGGGGGACTAGCGGGGGTGCAGGATGAGCAGTTCTTC
CASSGGLAGVQDEQFF
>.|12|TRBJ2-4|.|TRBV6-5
TGTGCCAGCAGTTCCGGGGAAAACATTCAGTACTTC
CASSSGENIQYF
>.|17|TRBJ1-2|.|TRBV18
TGTGCCAGCTCACCGACCCCCCCGGGATTAGTTAACTATGGCTACACCTTC
CASSPTPPGLVNYGYTF
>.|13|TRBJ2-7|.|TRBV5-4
TGTGCCAGCAGACCAACTACGGCCGACGAGCAGTACTTC
CASRPTTADEQYF